This record looks at one T cell receptor beta chain sequence and its context. Antigen: not known. This sample was included in a study of cytomegalovirus exposure and HLA in healthy donors. Regarding the study as a whole: Analyses of presence and absence presupposed an approximately uniform sequencing depth across donors. A prior analysis recorded that most TCR beta V segments were productive about 87% or about 30% of the time. TCR beta chains associated with HLA were, in a later analysis, more clonally expanded than equally common others.

The PCR was carried out with 60 Vbeta primers and 13 Jbeta primers. In the study's own analysis: In a later analysis, of 80 million to 90 million unique beta chains, roughly 9.9 million appeared in at least two donors. Clones were read by immunoSEQ multiplex PCR, and TCRdb kept only the in-frame ones, dropping some. Clone size and the V and J calls come from that table; the DNA yielded D and trimming. The data contain around 84,000 clones, approximately 79% of them singletons. In germline, CDR1 is MNHEY, CDR2 SVGAGI. There are 15 residues in the CDR3. V shed 2 bases and J 2 bases; nucleotides not matched to a gene: 5.

Sequencing was performed on PBMCs. The chain combines TRBV6-5 with TRBJ1-1, with 7 bases aligning to TRBD1. This TCR was recovered from a human donor in good health. CDR3 sequence (DNA): TGTGCCAGCAGTTACCCGGGGACAGACAACACTGAAGCTTTCTTT. Translating it yields CASSYPGTDNTEAFF.